This record covers a single T cell receptor (beta chain). Its antigen is undetermined. This sample is part of a study of neoadjuvant nivolumab and ipilimumab in lung cancer. As for the study in general: The combination arm added day-1 ipilimumab 1 mg/kg to nivolumab 3 mg/kg on days 1, 15, 29. Study findings and constraints: A small number of samples were TCR sequenced. Pretherapy blood TCR richness correlated positively with resected tumor richness.

The data were produced by immunoSEQ multiplex PCR, yet TCRdb's version contains in-frame clones alone and is incomplete. The sample has roughly 28,000 clones; about 78% are singletons. V lost 2 bases and J 6 bases, leaving 9 bases between the germline ends. The CDR3 length is 13 residues. The germline gives CDR1 ENHRY, CDR2 SYGVKD. The origin of this receptor is an adult with non-small cell lung cancer. This sequence joins TRBV10-3 and TRBJ2-3, with D maybe TRBD1 (6 bases). The sequencing here drew on tumor tissue, taken after neoadjuvant nivolumab, alone or with ipilimumab, at or shortly before surgery. CDR3 residues: CAISEVQGDTQYF. The DNA of the CDR3 is TGTGCCATCAGTGAGGTACAGGGCGATACGCAGTATTTT.